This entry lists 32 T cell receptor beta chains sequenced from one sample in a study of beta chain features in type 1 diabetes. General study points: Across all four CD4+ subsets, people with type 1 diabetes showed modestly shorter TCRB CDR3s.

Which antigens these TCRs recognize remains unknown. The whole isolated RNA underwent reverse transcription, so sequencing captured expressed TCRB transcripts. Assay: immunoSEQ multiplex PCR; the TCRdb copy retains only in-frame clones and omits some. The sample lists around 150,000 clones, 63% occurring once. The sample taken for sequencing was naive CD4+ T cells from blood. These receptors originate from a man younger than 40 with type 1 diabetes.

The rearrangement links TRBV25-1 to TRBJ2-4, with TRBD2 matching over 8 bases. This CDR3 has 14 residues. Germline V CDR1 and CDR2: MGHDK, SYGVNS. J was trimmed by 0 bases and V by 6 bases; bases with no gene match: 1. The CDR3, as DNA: TGTGCCAGCAGCCTAGCGGGAGCCAAAAACATTCAGTACTTC. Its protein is CASSLAGAKNIQYF.

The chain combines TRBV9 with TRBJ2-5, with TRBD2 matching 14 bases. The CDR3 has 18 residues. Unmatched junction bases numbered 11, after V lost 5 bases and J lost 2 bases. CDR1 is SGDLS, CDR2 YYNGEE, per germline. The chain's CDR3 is CASSYGLAGGGRQETQYF. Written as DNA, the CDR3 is TGTGCCAGCAGTTACGGACTAGCGGGAGGCGGGAGGCAAGAGACCCAGTACTTC.

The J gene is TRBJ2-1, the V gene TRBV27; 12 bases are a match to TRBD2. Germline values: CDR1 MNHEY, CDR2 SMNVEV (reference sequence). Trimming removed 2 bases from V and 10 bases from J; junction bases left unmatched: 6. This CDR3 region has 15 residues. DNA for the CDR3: TGTGCCAGCAGTTTACTAGCGGGGGGGCCTCGCGAGCAGTTCTTC. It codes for CASSLLAGGPREQFF.

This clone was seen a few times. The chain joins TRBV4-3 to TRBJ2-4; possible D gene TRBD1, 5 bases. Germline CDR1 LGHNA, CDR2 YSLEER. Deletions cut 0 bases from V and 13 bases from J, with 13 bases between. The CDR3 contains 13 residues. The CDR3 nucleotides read TGCGCCAGCAGCCAAGAGCAGGGAAGTATGCAGTACTTC. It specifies CASSQEQGSMQYF.

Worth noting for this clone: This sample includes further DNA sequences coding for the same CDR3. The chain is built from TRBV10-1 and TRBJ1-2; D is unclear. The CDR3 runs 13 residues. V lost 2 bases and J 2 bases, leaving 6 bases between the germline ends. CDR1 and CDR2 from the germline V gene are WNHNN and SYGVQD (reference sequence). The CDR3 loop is CASSERQNYGYTF. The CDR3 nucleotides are TGCGCCAGCAGTGAGAGGCAGAACTATGGCTACACCTTC.

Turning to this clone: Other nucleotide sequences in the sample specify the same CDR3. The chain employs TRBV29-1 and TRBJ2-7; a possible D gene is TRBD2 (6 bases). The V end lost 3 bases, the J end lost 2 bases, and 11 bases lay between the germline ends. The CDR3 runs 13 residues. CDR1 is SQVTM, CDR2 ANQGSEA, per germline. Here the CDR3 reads CSVEEGFPYEQYF. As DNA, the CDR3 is TGCAGCGTTGAGGAGGGTTTTCCCTACGAGCAGTACTTC.

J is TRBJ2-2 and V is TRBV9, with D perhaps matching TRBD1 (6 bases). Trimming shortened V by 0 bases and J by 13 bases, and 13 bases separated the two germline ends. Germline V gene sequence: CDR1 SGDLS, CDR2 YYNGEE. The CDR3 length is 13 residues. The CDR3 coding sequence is TGTGCCAGCAGCGTAGAAACAAGGGGGACGCTGTTTTTT. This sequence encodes CASSVETRGTLFF.

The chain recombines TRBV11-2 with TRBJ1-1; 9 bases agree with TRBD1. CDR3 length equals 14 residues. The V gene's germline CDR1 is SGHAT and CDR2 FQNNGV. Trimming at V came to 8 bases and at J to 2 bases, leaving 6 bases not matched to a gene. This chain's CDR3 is CASVRDRDNTEAFF. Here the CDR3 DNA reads TGTGCCAGCGTTCGGGACAGGGATAACACTGAAGCTTTCTTT.

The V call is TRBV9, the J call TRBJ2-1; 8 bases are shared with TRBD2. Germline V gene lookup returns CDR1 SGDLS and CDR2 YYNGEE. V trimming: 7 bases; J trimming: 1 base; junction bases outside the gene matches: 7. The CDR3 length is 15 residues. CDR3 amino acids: CASGSAGGSYNEQFF. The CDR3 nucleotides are TGTGCCAGCGGATCTGCGGGGGGTTCCTACAATGAGCAGTTCTTC.

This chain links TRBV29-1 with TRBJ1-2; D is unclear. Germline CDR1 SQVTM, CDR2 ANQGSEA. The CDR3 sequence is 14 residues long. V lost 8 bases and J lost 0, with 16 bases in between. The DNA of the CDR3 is TGCAGCACCTCACCCGGCGCCGCTAACTATGGCTACACCTTC. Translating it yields CSTSPGAANYGYTF.

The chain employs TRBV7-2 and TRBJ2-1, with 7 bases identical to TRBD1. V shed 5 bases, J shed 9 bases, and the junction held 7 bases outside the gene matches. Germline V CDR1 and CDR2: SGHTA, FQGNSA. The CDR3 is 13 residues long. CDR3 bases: TGTGCCAGCAGCCATGGACAGGTGGTTGAGCAGTTCTTC. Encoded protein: CASSHGQVVEQFF.

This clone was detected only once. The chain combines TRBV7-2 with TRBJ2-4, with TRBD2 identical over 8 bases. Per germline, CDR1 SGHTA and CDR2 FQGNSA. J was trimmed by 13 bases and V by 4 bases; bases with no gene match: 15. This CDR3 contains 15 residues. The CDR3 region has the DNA TGTGCCAGCAGCTCCCCTTCTGGTAGCGGGGTGCCACAGTACTTC. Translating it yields CASSSPSGSGVPQYF. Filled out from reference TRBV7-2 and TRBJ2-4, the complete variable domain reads GAGVSQSPSNKVTEKGKDVELRCDPISGHTALYWYRQSLGQGLEFLIYFQGNSAPDKSGLPSDRFSAERTGGSVSTLTIQRTQQEDSAVYLCASSSPSGSGVPQYFGAGTRLSVL.

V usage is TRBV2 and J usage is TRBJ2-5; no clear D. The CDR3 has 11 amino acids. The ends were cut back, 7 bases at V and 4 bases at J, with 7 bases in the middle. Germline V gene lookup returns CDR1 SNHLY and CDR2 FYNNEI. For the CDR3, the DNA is TGTGCCAGCACGGTAGTAGAGACCCAGTACTTC. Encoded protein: CASTVVETQYF.

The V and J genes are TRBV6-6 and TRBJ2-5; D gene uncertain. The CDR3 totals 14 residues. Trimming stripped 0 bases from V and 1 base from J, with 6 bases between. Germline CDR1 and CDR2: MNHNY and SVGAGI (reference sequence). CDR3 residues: CASSYSKAQETQYF. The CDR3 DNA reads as TGTGCCAGCAGTTACTCGAAGGCCCAAGAGACCCAGTACTTC.

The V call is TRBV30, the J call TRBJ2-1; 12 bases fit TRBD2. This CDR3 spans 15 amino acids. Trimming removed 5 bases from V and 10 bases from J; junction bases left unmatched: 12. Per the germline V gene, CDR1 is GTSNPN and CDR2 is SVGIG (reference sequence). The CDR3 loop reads CAWSQTSGGVEEQFF. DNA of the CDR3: TGTGCCTGGTCTCAGACTAGCGGGGGAGTCGAGGAGCAGTTCTTC.

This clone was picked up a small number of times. The CDR3 sequence: CSGTTGLLNTEAFF. CDR3 nucleotide sequence: TGCAGCGGTACGACAGGACTCCTGAACACTGAAGCTTTCTTT. This chain links TRBV29-1 with TRBJ1-1; possible D gene TRBD1, 6 bases. V was shortened by 7 bases and J by 0 bases, with 15 bases between the two germline ends. Germline values: CDR1 SQVTM, CDR2 ANQGSEA. The CDR3 covers 14 residues.

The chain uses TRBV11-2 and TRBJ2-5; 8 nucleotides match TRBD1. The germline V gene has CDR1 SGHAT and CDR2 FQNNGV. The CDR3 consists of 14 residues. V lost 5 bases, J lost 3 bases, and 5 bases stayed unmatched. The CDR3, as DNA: TGTGCCAGCAGCGTGGACAGGGCGGAAGAGACCCAGTACTTC. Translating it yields CASSVDRAEETQYF.

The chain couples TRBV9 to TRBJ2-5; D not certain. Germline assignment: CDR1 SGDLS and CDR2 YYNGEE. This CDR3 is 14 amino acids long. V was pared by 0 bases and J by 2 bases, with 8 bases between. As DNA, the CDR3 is TGTGCCAGCAGCGTAGGCGGTCCGCAAGAGACCCAGTACTTC. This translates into CASSVGGPQETQYF.

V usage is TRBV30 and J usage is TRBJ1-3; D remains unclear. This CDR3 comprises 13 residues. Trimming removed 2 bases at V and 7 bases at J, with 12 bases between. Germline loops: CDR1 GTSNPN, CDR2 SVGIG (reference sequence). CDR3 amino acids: CAWSRTESNTIYF. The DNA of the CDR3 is TGTGCCTGGAGTCGGACGGAGTCTAACACCATATATTTT. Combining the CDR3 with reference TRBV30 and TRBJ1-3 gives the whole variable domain SQTIHQWPATLVQPVGSPLSLECTVEGTSNPNLYWYRQAAGRGLQLLFYSVGIGQISSEVPQNLSASRPQDRQFILSSKKLLLSDSGFYLCAWSRTESNTIYFGEGSWLTVV.

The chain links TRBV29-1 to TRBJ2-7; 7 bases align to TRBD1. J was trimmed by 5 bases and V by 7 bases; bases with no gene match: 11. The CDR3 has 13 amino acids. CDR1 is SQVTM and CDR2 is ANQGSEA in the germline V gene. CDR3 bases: TGCAGCGCCCGGGACAGCTTGTCGAACGAGCAGTACTTC. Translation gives CSARDSLSNEQYF.

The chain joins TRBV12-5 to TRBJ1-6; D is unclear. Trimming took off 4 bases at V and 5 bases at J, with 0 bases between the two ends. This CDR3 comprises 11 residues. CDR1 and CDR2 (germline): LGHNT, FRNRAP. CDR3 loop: CASGYNSPLHF. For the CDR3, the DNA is TGTGCTAGTGGTTATAATTCACCCCTCCACTTT.

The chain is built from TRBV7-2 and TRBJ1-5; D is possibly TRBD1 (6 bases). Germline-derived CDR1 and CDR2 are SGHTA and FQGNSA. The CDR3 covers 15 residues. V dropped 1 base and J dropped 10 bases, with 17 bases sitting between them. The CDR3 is CASSLGWRGTHPQHF. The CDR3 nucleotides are TGTGCCAGCAGCTTAGGATGGAGGGGGACTCATCCCCAGCATTTT.

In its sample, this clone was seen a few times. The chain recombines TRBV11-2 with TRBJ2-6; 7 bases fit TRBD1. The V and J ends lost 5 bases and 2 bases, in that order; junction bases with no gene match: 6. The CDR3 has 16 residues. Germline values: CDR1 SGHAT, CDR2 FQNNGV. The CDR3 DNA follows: TGTGCCAGCAGCATTGGACAGGTTCCTGGGGCCAACGTCCTGACTTTC. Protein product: CASSIGQVPGANVLTF.

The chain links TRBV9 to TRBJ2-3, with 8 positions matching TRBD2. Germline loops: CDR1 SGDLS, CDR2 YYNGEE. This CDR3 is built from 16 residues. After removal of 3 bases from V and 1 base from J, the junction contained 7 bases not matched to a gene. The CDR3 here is CASSGGAAGGTDTQYF. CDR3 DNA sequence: TGTGCCAGCAGCGGGGGAGCAGCGGGGGGCACAGATACGCAGTATTTT.

The DNA of the CDR3 is TGTGCCAGCAGCCAATTACAGGAAAACTATGGCTACACCTTC. Its protein is CASSQLQENYGYTF. J is TRBJ1-2 and V is TRBV14; tentatively, D is TRBD1 (5 bases). The germline gives CDR1 SGHDN, CDR2 FVKESK. V gave up 2 bases and J gave up 2 bases, with 9 bases separating them. CDR3 length: 14 residues.

This CDR3 is CASSPRTDSYEQYF. CDR3 coding DNA: TGTGCCAGCTCACCGCGGACAGACTCCTACGAGCAGTACTTC. V usage is TRBV18 and J usage is TRBJ2-7; possibly TRBD1 for D (6 bases). V was clipped by 3 bases and J by 0 bases, with 9 bases between them. CDR1 is KGHSH, CDR2 LQKENI, per germline. This CDR3 region has 14 residues.

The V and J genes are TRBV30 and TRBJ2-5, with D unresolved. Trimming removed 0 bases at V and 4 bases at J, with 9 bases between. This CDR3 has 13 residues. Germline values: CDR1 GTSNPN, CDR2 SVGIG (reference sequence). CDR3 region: CAWSVQYRETQYF. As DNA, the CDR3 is TGTGCCTGGAGTGTACAGTACCGAGAGACCCAGTACTTC.

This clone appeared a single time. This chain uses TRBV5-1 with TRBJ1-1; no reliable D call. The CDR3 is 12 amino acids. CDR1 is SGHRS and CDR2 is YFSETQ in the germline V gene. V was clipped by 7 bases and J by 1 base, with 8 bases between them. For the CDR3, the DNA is TGCGCCAGCGCAAGTGGGAACACTGAAGCTTTCTTT. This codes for CASASGNTEAFF.

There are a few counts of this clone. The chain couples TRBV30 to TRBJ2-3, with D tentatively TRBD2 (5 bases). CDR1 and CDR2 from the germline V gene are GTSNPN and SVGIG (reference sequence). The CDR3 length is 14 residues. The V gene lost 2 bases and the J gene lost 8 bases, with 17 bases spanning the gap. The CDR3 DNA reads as TGTGCCTGGAGTTCGAGCCCCGGGGTGGCTACGCAGTATTTT. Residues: CAWSSSPGVATQYF.

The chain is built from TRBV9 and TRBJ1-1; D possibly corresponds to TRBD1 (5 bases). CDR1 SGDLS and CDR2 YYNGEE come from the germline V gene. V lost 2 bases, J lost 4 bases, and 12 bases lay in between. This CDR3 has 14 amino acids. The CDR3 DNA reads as TGTGCCAGCAGCGTCAACAGGCTGAGCACTGAAGCTTTCTTT. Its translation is CASSVNRLSTEAFF.

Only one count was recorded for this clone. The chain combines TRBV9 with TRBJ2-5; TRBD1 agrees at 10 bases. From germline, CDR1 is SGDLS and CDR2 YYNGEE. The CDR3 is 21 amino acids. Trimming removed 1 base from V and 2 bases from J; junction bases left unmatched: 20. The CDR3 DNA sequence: TGTGCCAGCAGCGTATCTATCGCCGTGGCGACAGGGGGCGCAGAGCAAGAGACCCAGTACTTC. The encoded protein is CASSVSIAVATGGAEQETQYF.

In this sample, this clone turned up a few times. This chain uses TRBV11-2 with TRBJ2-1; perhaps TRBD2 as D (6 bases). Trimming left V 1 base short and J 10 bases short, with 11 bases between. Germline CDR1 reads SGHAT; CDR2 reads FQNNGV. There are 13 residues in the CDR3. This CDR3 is CASSLGLRGEQFF. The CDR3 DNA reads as TGTGCCAGCAGCTTAGGTCTGCGGGGAGAGCAGTTCTTC.